Sequencing of this TCR beta chain was carried out in a study of blood T cell repertoires in COVID-19 (dated by TCRdb to the early 2020s). For the wider study: Samples from collaborators originated in the United States, Italy and Spain and spanned both the acute and convalescent phases of COVID-19. The prospective study material was composed of cDNA or gDNA derived from T cells, B-cell-depleted T cells, or PBMCs. Subjects who had been exposed to COVID-19, were actively infected with it, or had recovered from it provided the deeply sampled blood TCRbeta repertoires that made up the dataset. The repertoires were made available in a free public database intended to serve as a resource for research on the immune response to SARS-CoV-2. The samples were drawn from the first 160 participants of the ongoing ImmuneRACE study and from more than 1,000 subjects provided by 6 global collaborators. A de-identified subject ID, COVID-19 status, age in years and sex were almost always included in the sample metadata. Where available, HLA class I and class II types were obtained from metadata supplied by the sample provider rather than from assay-based typing.

TCRbeta CDR3 regions were amplified from genomic DNA using the immunoSEQ Assay, a bias-controlled multiplex PCR. Under the source paper's analysis protocol: Within the assay, amplification of reference gene primers was used to estimate how many nucleated cells each sample contained. To quantify the absolute abundance of each unique TCRbeta CDR3 rearrangement, sequence reads were collapsed and filtered. For each sample, productive Simpson clonality was calculated as the square root of Simpson's diversity index across productive rearrangements. The source is immuneACCESS, and TCRdb retained only in-frame sequences with V and J called. Part of the clones is not carried over; for the studies checked, unresolved V genes explain less than half of this, and the remainder is unexplained. V and J calls and clone size follow that table, whereas D and trimming were derived from the DNA. Within this sample are a few hundred thousand clones, with roughly 87% of them counted one time only. The top ten clones comprise approximately 0.99% of the sample.

Results the study describes overall, beyond this receptor: Clinical and demographic metadata were provided uncurated, with the amount varying by source and participant.

This clone came up once. Its antigen has not been determined. It has no much larger one-base neighbor in the sample; base qualities were not kept. CDR1 and CDR2 were assigned from the germline V gene as SGHTA and FQGNSA. The junction shows trimming of 2 bases on V and 2 bases on J, and the gene matches do not reach 4 bases of it. There are 16 amino acids in the CDR3, from cysteine to phenylalanine inclusive. Just the 48-base CDR3 DNA is kept, in frame starting at base 1. Participants in the prospective study were aged roughly 18 to 89 years, lived in more than 20 United States geographic areas, and enrolled through a virtual design. In the prospective study, cohorts were assigned on the basis of participant-reported clinical history obtained from a screening survey and a study questionnaire. Recovered participants in ImmuneRACE Cohort 3 were defined by two consecutive negative NP/OP PCR tests, clearance by a healthcare professional, or resolution of symptoms. In the prospective study, mobile phlebotomists collected whole blood, serum and a nasopharyngeal or oropharyngeal swab from each participant. Prospective study participants could optionally give additional blood draws and questionnaires over a roughly 2-month period. Before DNA extraction, blood samples from the prospective study were shipped at room temperature or frozen.

The receptor was isolated from a woman aged 25 to 39 who had recovered from COVID-19. Sequencing was carried out using PBMCs or T cells enriched from blood (not recorded which). The chain employs TRBV7-2 and TRBJ2-5, with 11 bases matching TRBD2. CDR3 loop: CASSLMPSGGQETQYF. The DNA is TGTGCCAGCAGCTTAATGCCTAGCGGGGGGCAAGAGACCCAGTACTTC. Extended through the reference TRBV7-2 and TRBJ2-5 proteins, this CDR3 yields the full variable domain: GAGVSQSPSNKVTEKGKDVELRCDPISGHTALYWYRQSLGQGLEFLIYFQGNSAPDKSGLPSDRFSAERTGGSVSTLTIQRTQQEDSAVYLCASSLMPSGGQETQYFGPGTRLLVL.